Below, 31 T cell receptor beta chains from the same sample are listed, as sequenced in a study of Graves' ophthalmopathy and Graves' hyperthyroidism. Amplification targeted the TCR beta CDR3 regions, with RNA transcripts as the source material. The first-round RT-PCR employed HTBI primers together with the Qiagen OneStep RT-PCR kit. A multiplex PCR was then performed as the second round. TCRdb re-called the multiplex PCR reads with MiXCR, one entry per CDR3 protein. The sample includes 560,000 or so distinct CDR3 sequences, approximately 37% of them seen just once. The sequenced material came from peripheral blood or thyroid tissue (not recorded which). The origin of the receptors is an adult man with Graves' hyperthyroidism.

V and J are TRBV7-3 and TRBJ1-5, with D possibly matching TRBD1 (6 bases). With 2 bases removed from V and 5 bases from J, the gap between germline ends came to 13 bases. The CDR3 has 15 amino acids. The germline CDR1 and CDR2 sequences are SGHTA and FQGTGA. CDR3 nucleotide sequence: TGTGCCAGCAGCTTAGGACAGACCATGGATCAGCCCCAGCATTTT. Its translation: CASSLGQTMDQPQHF. The whole variable domain, remainder taken from reference TRBV7-3 and TRBJ1-5, is GAGVSQTPSNKVTEKGKYVELRCDPISGHTALYWYRQSLGQGPEFLIYFQGTGAADDSGLPNDRFFAVRPEGSVSTLKIQRTERGDSAVYLCASSLGQTMDQPQHFGDGTRLSIL.

A remark on this clonotype: This may be a read error, as it is one base from a much larger clone. The chain carries TRBV10-3 and TRBJ2-1; 9 bases match TRBD2. The CDR3 has 14 residues. Germline loops: CDR1 ENHRY, CDR2 SYGVKD. The CDR3 DNA reads as TGTGCCAGCAGTTACGCGGGAGGGGGCTACGAGCAGTTCTTC. Translated, it gives CASSYAGGGYEQFF.

This clonotype was seen at least ten times. CDR3 DNA: TGTGCCAGCAGTTTAGCGGTAGGGGCCTACGAGCAGTACTTC. This encodes CASSLAVGAYEQYF. This chain connects TRBV12-3 or TRBV12-4 to TRBJ2-7; TRBD1 is a possible D gene (5 bases). The CDR3 has 14 amino acids. The V gene lost 0 bases and the J gene lost 2 bases, with 8 bases spanning the gap.

The J gene is TRBJ1-1, the V gene TRBV9; tentatively, D is TRBD1 (6 bases). CDR3 length equals 14 residues. The V end lost 1 base, the J end lost 3 bases, and 10 bases lay between the germline ends. Per the germline V gene, CDR1 is SGDLS and CDR2 is YYNGEE. The CDR3 DNA is TGTGCCAGCAGCGTATGGGACACGGACACTGAAGCTTTCTTT. Encoded protein: CASSVWDTDTEAFF.

With respect to this clonotype: A much larger clone is a single base away; this may be a read error. This chain's CDR3 is CASGAPGNYGYTF. CDR3 nucleotide sequence: TGTGCCAGCGGCGCCCCAGGGAACTATGGCTACACCTTC. The rearrangement joins TRBV7-9 to TRBJ1-2, with D possibly TRBD1 on 5 matching bases. This CDR3 region has 13 residues. Trimming removed 8 bases from V and 2 bases from J, with 12 bases in between. In germline, CDR1 is SEHNR, CDR2 FQNEAQ (reference sequence).

A word on this clonotype: The junction differs from germline at one of its ends, possibly a read error. The gene calls are TRBV25-1 and TRBJ2-5, with 10 positions matching TRBD1. Germline V gene sequence: CDR1 MGHDK, CDR2 SYGVNS. The CDR3 contains 16 residues. CDR3: CASSEYPGTGEEAQYF. The CDR3 region has the DNA TGTGCCAGCAGTGAATATCCCGGGACAGGGGAAGAGGCCCAGTACTTC.

Concerning this clonotype: One junction end does not reproduce the germline sequence, and a read error may be involved. V and J are TRBV29-1 and TRBJ1-6; no firm D call. There are 16 residues in the CDR3. The germline V gene encodes CDR1 SQVTM and CDR2 ANQGSEA. The CDR3: CSARDLVSSYNSPLHF. CDR3 in DNA: TGCAGTGCTAGAGATTTGGTCAGCTCCTACAATTCACCCCTCCACTTT.

This clonotype has just one count. The V call is TRBV7-9, the J call TRBJ1-2; D is ambiguous. The V end was cut by 4 bases, the J end by 0 bases, with 9 bases between. The CDR3 runs 14 residues. In germline, CDR1 is SEHNR, CDR2 FQNEAQ (reference sequence). In DNA, the CDR3 is TGTGCCAGCAGCTCACTGACAACTAACTATGGCTACACCTTC. This encodes CASSSLTTNYGYTF.

This clonotype was detected a few times. V gene TRBV6-6 combines with J gene TRBJ2-7, with TRBD2 matching over 7 bases. With V trimmed by 5 bases and J by 6 bases, 10 bases remained unmatched. CDR3 size: 14 residues. Germline CDR1 MNHNY, CDR2 SVGAGI (reference sequence). The CDR3 sequence: CASSDGLGMPEQYF. The DNA for the CDR3 is TGTGCCAGCAGTGACGGACTAGGGATGCCCGAGCAGTACTTC.

This clonotype was counted many times. This rearrangement joins TRBV11-3 to TRBJ2-7; possibly TRBD1 for D (5 bases). The CDR3 extends over 13 amino acids. V was pared by 5 bases and J by 3 bases, with 11 bases between. The germline CDR1 and CDR2 sequences are SGHNT and YENEEA. CDR3 nucleotide sequence: TGTGCCAGCAGCCGGACATACGGCTACGAGCAGTACTTC. Translated, it gives CASSRTYGYEQYF.

About this clonotype itself: The junction and the germline gene differ at one end; a read error may be behind it. The chain has TRBV29-1 and TRBJ1-2; 8 bases are a match to TRBD1. CDR1 SQVTM and CDR2 ANQGSEA come from the germline V gene. This CDR3 has 15 residues. CDR3 residues: CSIDRGPGGYLSYTF. Here the CDR3 DNA reads TGCAGCATTGACAGGGGTCCAGGAGGCTATTTGAGCTACACCTTC.

This clonotype occurred many times. The V and J genes are TRBV19 and TRBJ2-6; the D gene is possibly TRBD1 (6 bases). There are 17 residues in the CDR3. Germline lookup yields CDR1 LNHDA and CDR2 SQIVND (reference sequence). Between the trimmed V and J ends, which lost 6 bases and 4 bases, there was a span of 19 bases. The CDR3 loop reads CASSPRQGQVGANVLTF. DNA for the CDR3: TGTGCCAGTAGCCCTCGGCAGGGGCAGGTGGGGGCCAACGTCCTGACTTTC.

This sequence joins TRBV9 and TRBJ2-7; D remains unclear. The J call may be in error: the DNA end matches TRBJ2-5 better. Per the germline V gene, CDR1 is SGDLS and CDR2 is YYNGEE. This CDR3 has 13 amino acids. The CDR3: CASSRSRPETQYF. The CDR3, as DNA: TGTGCCAGCAGCCGCTCGAGACCCGAGACCCAGTACTTC.

In this sample, this clonotype turned up many times. V and J are TRBV2 and TRBJ1-6, with TRBD1 identical over 7 bases. In germline, CDR1 is SNHLY, CDR2 FYNNEI. This CDR3 is 15 amino acids long. Trimming took 4 bases from V and 5 from J; bases not matched to a gene: 5. The CDR3 DNA reads TGTGCCAGCAGTGTCAGGGGGTATGATAATTCACCCCTCCACTTT. This gives the protein CASSVRGYDNSPLHF. The complete variable domain, with remaining parts taken from reference TRBV2 and TRBJ1-6, reads EPEVTQTPSHQVTQMGQEVILRCVPISNHLYFYWYRQILGQKVEFLVSFYNNEISEKSEIFDDQFSVERPDGSNFTLKIRSTKLEDSAMYFCASSVRGYDNSPLHFGNGTRLTVT.

This chain connects TRBV7-9 to TRBJ2-7, with TRBD2 identical over 9 bases. Trimming at V came to 3 bases and at J to 6 bases, leaving 3 bases not matched to a gene. CDR1 SEHNR and CDR2 FQNEAQ come from the germline V gene (reference sequence). CDR3 length equals 13 residues. CDR3 protein: CASSFGTSREQYF. The CDR3 DNA reads TGTGCCAGCAGCTTTGGGACTAGCCGCGAGCAGTACTTC.

The chain links TRBV7-9 to TRBJ1-6; D call uncertain. This CDR3 has 14 amino acids. Germline lookup yields CDR1 SEHNR and CDR2 FQNEAQ (reference sequence). V was pared by 5 bases and J by 7 bases, with 12 bases between. The CDR3 DNA reads as TGTGCCAGCAGCCAGCCGGGCCTCAATTCACCCCTCCACTTT. Translating gives CASSQPGLNSPLHF.

The chain is built from TRBV5-1 and TRBJ2-6; 7 nucleotides line up with TRBD1. This CDR3 has 18 residues. Germline V gene lookup returns CDR1 SGHRS and CDR2 YFSETQ. The trim removed 2 bases at V and 1 base at J, leaving 9 bases unmatched. CDR3 loop: CASSFSETGRSGANVLTF. The CDR3 nucleotides are TGCGCCAGCAGCTTTAGTGAGACAGGGCGATCTGGGGCCAACGTCCTGACTTTC.

This clonotype appeared a single time. The chain combines TRBV24-1 with TRBJ2-5; 14 nucleotides agree with TRBD2. This CDR3 region has 17 residues. CDR1 is KGHDR, CDR2 SFDVKD, per germline. Trimming at V came to 4 bases and at J to 3 bases, leaving 6 bases not matched to a gene. The CDR3 DNA reads as TGTGCCACCAGTGACCGAGGACTAGCGGGAGGAAAAGAGACCCAGTACTTC. It encodes CATSDRGLAGGKETQYF.

The J gene is TRBJ2-7, the V gene TRBV20-1; TRBD2 aligns across 7 bases. The CDR3 runs 15 residues. Germline CDR1 and CDR2: DFQATT and SNEGSKA (reference sequence). V lost 0 bases, J lost 3 bases, and 8 bases stayed unmatched. CDR3 nucleotides: TGCAGTGCTAGAGACTCTAGCGGATTTCGCTACGAGCAGTACTTC. Translated: CSARDSSGFRYEQYF.

This clonotype was seen at least ten times. The chain employs TRBV6-5 and TRBJ1-2; TRBD1 matches at 10 bases. Germline CDR1 reads MNHEY; CDR2 reads SVGAGI. The J segment lost 5 bases and the V segment lost 5 bases, leaving 8 bases of the junction unmatched. This CDR3 comprises 15 residues. DNA of the CDR3: TGTGCCAGCAGTGAACTGGGGGACAGGGGATATGGCTACACCTTC. Translated: CASSELGDRGYGYTF.

In this sample, this clonotype turned up many times. This chain links TRBV28 with TRBJ2-7; D gene unclear. The CDR3 totals 14 residues. CDR1 and CDR2 from the germline V gene are MDHEN and SYDVKM. V lost 4 bases and J lost 4, with 14 bases in between. The CDR3 here is CASSSVTAAYEQYF. The DNA of the CDR3 is TGTGCCAGCAGTTCCGTAACGGCAGCGTACGAGCAGTACTTC.

This clonotype was counted ten times or more. J is TRBJ1-2 and V is TRBV9; tentatively, D is TRBD1 (6 bases). V was cut by 4 bases and J by 5 bases, with 9 bases left in between. CDR3 length: 12 amino acids. The germline CDR1 and CDR2 sequences are SGDLS and YYNGEE. CDR3 nucleotides: TGTGCCAGCAGCAAAGGGACATATGGCTACACCTTC. Translating it yields CASSKGTYGYTF.

This clonotype was observed many times. The CDR3 region has the DNA TGCAGCGTCGCCGGGACAAGGAGATCCTACGAGCAGTACTTC. This translates into CSVAGTRRSYEQYF. This chain connects TRBV29-1 to TRBJ2-7; the D gene is possibly TRBD1 (6 bases). The CDR3 contains 14 residues. Trimming shortened V by 6 bases and J by 1 base, and 16 bases separated the two germline ends. Germline loops: CDR1 SQVTM, CDR2 ANQGSEA.

The table lists this clonotype with a few counts. In DNA, the CDR3 is TGTGCCGCCTCAGGCCCCTCGAACACCGGGGAGCTGTTTTTT. It encodes CAASGPSNTGELFF. The chain combines TRBV24-1 with TRBJ2-2, with D unclear. Germline values: CDR1 KGHDR, CDR2 SFDVKD. V lost 12 bases to trimming and J lost 0 bases, with 13 bases between them. This CDR3 spans 14 amino acids.

Ten or more counts support this clonotype. The CDR3 loop reads CSVEGGGNTIYF. Written as DNA, the CDR3 is TGCAGCGTTGAAGGGGGTGGAAACACCATATATTTT. The chain is built from TRBV29-1 and TRBJ1-3, with unresolved D. The V and J ends lost 1 base and 3 bases respectively, with 4 bases between them. This CDR3 region has 12 residues. CDR1 is SQVTM, CDR2 ANQGSEA, per germline.

This clonotype was recorded at least ten times. The J gene is TRBJ1-1, the V gene TRBV10-2; a possible D gene is TRBD1 (5 bases). This CDR3 comprises 12 residues. Germline V gene data show CDR1 as WSHSY and CDR2 as SAAADI. Trimming stripped 4 bases from V and 6 bases from J, with 9 bases between. The CDR3, as DNA: TGCGCCAGCAGTGCGCAGGGATCTGAAGCTTTCTTT. Encoded protein: CASSAQGSEAFF.

The chain carries TRBV7-2 and TRBJ1-5, with D hard to call. CDR3 length equals 15 residues. The V gene lost 1 base and the J gene lost 11 bases, with 18 bases spanning the gap. Germline V lookup: CDR1 SGHTA, CDR2 FQGNSA. This CDR3 reads CASSLEAIRTETQHF. The CDR3 DNA reads as TGTGCCAGCAGCTTAGAAGCGATACGAACTGAGACCCAGCATTTT.

At least ten counts were recorded for this clonotype. V is TRBV2 and J is TRBJ2-5; TRBD1 matches at 11 bases. The V gene end was trimmed by 10 bases and the J gene end by 4 bases; junction bases not matched to a gene: 8. Germline V gives CDR1 SNHLY, CDR2 FYNNEI. The CDR3 is 14 residues long. CDR3 bases: TGTGCCACCTCCGGGACAGGGGGGAGAGAGACCCAGTACTTC. This codes for CATSGTGGRETQYF.

The table lists this clonotype with a few counts. The chain couples TRBV6-5 to TRBJ1-2, with D hard to call. V was cut by 6 bases and J by 4 bases, with 21 bases left in between. Germline V gives CDR1 MNHEY, CDR2 SVGAGI. This CDR3 is 16 amino acids long. The CDR3 coding sequence is TGTGCCAGCAGCCAATCCGCATCCCAACACTTCTATGGCTACACCTTC. Encoded protein: CASSQSASQHFYGYTF.

There are many counts of this clonotype. This rearrangement joins TRBV24-1 to TRBJ2-2; 9 bases are a match to TRBD1. J gave up 7 bases and V 3 bases, and 11 bases lay outside the gene matches. Germline V CDR1 and CDR2: KGHDR, SFDVKD. This CDR3 spans 17 amino acids. The CDR3 DNA is TGTGCCACCAGTGATGGGACCGGGACAGGGATTATCGGGGAGCTGTTTTTT. It is translated as CATSDGTGTGIIGELFF.

This chain links TRBV19 with TRBJ1-1; D gene ambiguous. CDR3 length: 13 amino acids. Trimming left V 4 bases short and J 1 base short, with 7 bases between. Germline values: CDR1 LNHDA, CDR2 SQIVND (reference sequence). Here the CDR3 DNA reads TGTGCCAGTAGTAAAGTACAGAACACTGAAGCTTTCTTT. It codes for CASSKVQNTEAFF.